These 10 T cell receptor beta chains share one sample of origin, sequenced in a study of T cell responses to AZD1222 COVID-19 vaccine (dated by TCRdb to 2020 to 2023). Library prep was done by the immunoSEQ multiplex PCR assay. TCRdb retrieved this table from immuneACCESS and kept in-frame rearrangements only. Not all clones are present; in checked studies, unresolved V genes account for under half, and no reason is known for the remainder. The sample data list 100,000 to 130,000 clones, and around 92% of these were observed just once. 6.5% to 8% of the sample lies in the top ten. Taken with the paper, the label for time point translates to: baseline before first vaccination. The material was peripheral blood, obtained on day 0 of AZD1222 vaccination. The receptors were gathered from an adult in good health.

This sequence joins TRBV2 and TRBJ1-5; D not resolved. Germline lookup yields CDR1 SNHLY and CDR2 FYNNEI. The ends were cut back, 3 bases at V and 6 bases at J, with 9 bases in the middle. This CDR3 has 13 residues. The CDR3 here is CASSEGLGQPQHF. CDR3 bases: TGTGCCAGCAGTGAGGGATTGGGTCAGCCCCAGCATTTT.

The rearrangement joins TRBV15 to TRBJ1-1, with 8 bases identical to TRBD1. Germline trimming cut 5 bases from V and 0 bases from J; bases unmatched to any gene: 5. The CDR3 contains 15 residues. Looked up from germline, CDR1 is LNHNV and CDR2 is YYDKDF (reference sequence). The CDR3 sequence: CATSPGTGVNTEAFF. Written as DNA, the CDR3 is TGTGCCACCAGCCCAGGGACAGGCGTGAACACTGAAGCTTTCTTT. Full variable domain (rest looked up from reference TRBV15 and TRBJ1-1): DAMVIQNPRYQVTQFGKPVTLSCSQTLNHNVMYWYQQKSSQAPKLLFHYYDKDFNNEADTPDNFQSRRPNTSFCFLDIRSPGLGDTAMYLCATSPGTGVNTEAFFGQGTRLTVV.

The rearrangement joins TRBV29-1 to TRBJ2-5, with 9 positions matching TRBD1. The CDR3 totals 14 residues. Germline trimming cut 5 bases from V and 1 base from J; bases unmatched to any gene: 5. Germline assignment: CDR1 SQVTM and CDR2 ANQGSEA. The CDR3 sequence is CSVKGQGIQETQYF. For the CDR3, the DNA is TGCAGCGTTAAGGGACAGGGAATCCAAGAGACCCAGTACTTC.

The CDR3 DNA is TGTGCCAGCAGCTACAGGGGGCCTGGAAACACCATATATTTT. This codes for CASSYRGPGNTIYF. This chain joins TRBV7-2 and TRBJ1-3; TRBD1 aligns across 9 bases. The CDR3 has 14 residues. Germline loops: CDR1 SGHTA, CDR2 FQGNSA. Unmatched junction bases numbered 0, after V lost 4 bases and J lost 2 bases.

This sequence joins TRBV6-5 and TRBJ2-7; D is perhaps TRBD1 or TRBD2 (5 bases each). With 6 bases removed from V and 0 bases from J, the gap between germline ends came to 15 bases. Germline CDR1 MNHEY, CDR2 SVGAGI. The length of the CDR3 is 15 residues. DNA of the CDR3: TGTGCCAGCAGGGGGACGGGCGGAAGCTCCTACGAGCAGTACTTC. Residues: CASRGTGGSSYEQYF.

DNA of the CDR3: TGTGCCATCAGTGAACGGGGACAGGATGGCTACACCTTC. It encodes CAISERGQDGYTF. This chain joins TRBV10-3 and TRBJ1-2; 8 nucleotides match TRBD1. The trim removed 3 bases at V and 6 bases at J, leaving 3 bases unmatched. Germline CDR1 reads ENHRY; CDR2 reads SYGVKD. The CDR3 length is 13 residues.

This clone was picked up a small number of times. V and J are TRBV18 and TRBJ1-1; 12 bases are shared with TRBD1. V lost 8 bases to trimming and J lost 2 bases; unmatched junction nucleotides: 9. Germline V gives CDR1 KGHSH, CDR2 LQKENI. The CDR3 runs 16 residues. The CDR3 region has the DNA TGTGCCAGCACTACCCGGGACAGGGGGCACAACACTGAAGCTTTCTTT. It encodes CASTTRDRGHNTEAFF.

This chain uses TRBV4-2 with TRBJ1-2, with 9 nucleotides matching TRBD1. Germline values: CDR1 LGHNA, CDR2 YNFKEQ. This CDR3 comprises 14 residues. The junction had 4 bases not matched to a gene; V was cut back by 4 bases and J by 4 bases. The CDR3 loop reads CASSPGQGTYGYTF. Here the CDR3 DNA reads TGTGCCAGCAGCCCCGGACAGGGGACCTATGGCTACACCTTC.

This clone has a single count. The V call is TRBV28, the J call TRBJ2-1, with D perhaps being TRBD1 or TRBD2 (5 bases each). Germline CDR1 reads MDHEN; CDR2 reads SYDVKM. The CDR3 loop spans 14 amino acids. The ends were cut back, 5 bases at V and 7 bases at J, with 15 bases in the middle. CDR3 DNA sequence: TGTGCCAGCAGTCCCCACCGGGGCGGGAATGAGCAGTTCTTC. Protein: CASSPHRGGNEQFF.

The chain uses TRBV12-5 and TRBJ1-1, with TRBD1 as a possible D gene (6 bases). The CDR3 is made up of 13 amino acids. Germline assignment: CDR1 LGHNT and CDR2 FRNRAP. V shed 5 bases and J shed 1 base, with 8 bases lying between them. The CDR3 nucleotides read TGTGCTAGTGGTCAGGGGTGGAACACTGAAGCTTTCTTT. This encodes CASGQGWNTEAFF.